This T cell receptor (beta chain) stems from a study of T cell changes during pregnancy in multiple sclerosis. This table comes from immunoSEQ multiplex PCR, and its TCRdb copy is limited to in-frame clones, with some not included. This repertoire shows roughly 69,000 clones, more than 75% found once; its top ten account for 1.4%. The germline V gene encodes CDR1 SQVTM and CDR2 ANQGSEA. The CDR3 has 12 amino acids. V dropped 4 bases and J dropped 3 bases, with 9 bases sitting between them. This sequence originates from a female donor with multiple sclerosis, enrolled in a pregnancy study. The chain joins TRBV29-1 to TRBJ2-5, with D possibly being TRBD1 (6 bases). Sequenced here: peripheral blood, sampled in the third trimester of pregnancy. CDR3 loop: CSVGAGEETQYF. The CDR3 DNA sequence: TGCAGCGTTGGGGCAGGGGAAGAGACCCAGTACTTC.